A selection of T cell receptor beta chains follows, all from one sample in a study of cytomegalovirus exposure and HLA in healthy donors. This table comes from immunoSEQ multiplex PCR, and its TCRdb copy is limited to in-frame clones, with some not included. The repertoire consists of some 180,000 clones, with roughly 13% occurring once and the leading ten covering 7.8%. The sequenced sample consisted of PBMCs. These receptors originate from a man between 45 and 60 years old in good health and CMV-seropositive. The CDR3 runs from the conserved cysteine through the conserved F or W. D genes are given only for firm matches. Part of the rows lack a size; the others show once, few, many or a class for expanded clones.

clone_size	d_call	v_call	j_call	cdr3_aa	cdr3_nt
few	TRBD2	TRBV27	TRBJ2-3	CASSFDPGLAGGIDTQYF	TGTGCCAGCAGTTTCGACCCGGGGCTAGCGGGGGGAATAGATACGCAGTATTTT
NA	TRBD2	TRBV5-5	TRBJ2-7	CASSRRLAGGQFYEQYF	TGTGCCAGCTCCCGCCGACTAGCGGGGGGGCAGTTCTACGAGCAGTACTTC
NA	NA	TRBV7-2	TRBJ1-2	CASSQTQGYGYTF	TGTGCCAGCAGCCAGACACAGGGCTATGGCTACACCTTC
NA	TRBD1	TRBV19	TRBJ1-2	CASSMPGRQGSNYGYTF	TGTGCCAGTAGTATGCCGGGACGACAGGGATCAAACTATGGCTACACCTTC
NA	TRBD1	TRBV7-9	TRBJ1-2	CASSQGQGGHYGYTF	TGTGCCAGCAGCCAAGGACAGGGGGGTCACTATGGCTACACCTTC
NA	NA	TRBV4-3	TRBJ1-2	CASSQQGVSGYTF	TGCGCCAGCAGTCAACAGGGTGTCAGCGGCTACACCTTC
few	NA	TRBV5-4	TRBJ2-1	CASSPGQTSYNEQFF	TGTGCCAGCAGCCCCGGACAAACGTCCTACAATGAGCAGTTCTTC
NA	NA	TRBV7-8	TRBJ1-5	CASTPQGGGNQPQHF	TGTGCCAGCACCCCCCAGGGAGGGGGCAATCAGCCCCAGCATTTT
NA	TRBD2	TRBV27	TRBJ2-1	CASRLTPGLAGEGEQFF	TGTGCCAGCAGGCTGACCCCGGGACTAGCGGGGGAGGGTGAGCAGTTCTTC
NA	TRBD2	TRBV9	TRBJ2-5	CASSGSGGARETQYF	TGTGCCAGCAGCGGTAGCGGGGGGGCACGTGAGACCCAGTACTTC
NA	NA	TRBV18	TRBJ1-5	CASSPPGGNQPQHF	TGTGCCAGCTCACCACCCGGGGGCAATCAGCCCCAGCATTTT
few	NA	TRBV10-2	TRBJ1-5	CASSTSSNQPQHF	TGCGCCAGCAGCACCAGTAGCAATCAGCCCCAGCATTTT
NA	TRBD2	TRBV4-1	TRBJ2-5	CASSQRTSGGTGVETQYF	TGCGCCAGCAGCCAAAGGACTAGCGGGGGAACCGGGGTTGAGACCCAGTACTTC
few	NA	TRBV5-1	TRBJ1-6	CASSLGVGAGSPLHF	TGCGCCAGCAGCTTGGGTGTGGGGGCCGGCTCACCCCTCCACTTT
few	TRBD2	TRBV5-1	TRBJ2-4	CASSLGGLDDIQYF	TGCGCCAGCAGCTTGGGGGGACTAGATGACATTCAGTACTTC
NA	NA	TRBV7-8	TRBJ2-1	CASSWRGQTNEQFF	TGTGCCAGCAGCTGGAGGGGACAGACTAATGAGCAGTTCTTC
NA	NA	TRBV29-1	TRBJ2-3	CSASRGSATDTQYF	TGCAGCGCCTCGCGCGGGTCCGCCACAGATACGCAGTATTTT
few	NA	TRBV6-1	TRBJ1-1	CASSSGDRGPTEAFF	TGTGCCAGCAGCTCGGGCGATAGGGGCCCAACTGAAGCTTTCTTT
few	TRBD1	TRBV4-2	TRBJ2-5	CASSQDLQGAQETQYF	TGTGCCAGCAGCCAAGATCTTCAGGGGGCCCAAGAGACCCAGTACTTC
NA	TRBD1	TRBV19	TRBJ2-3	CASRDRGTDTQYF	TGTGCCAGTAGGGACAGGGGAACAGATACGCAGTATTTT
NA	NA	TRBV21-1	TRBJ2-7	CASIRGAQREQYF	TGTGCCAGCATAAGGGGCGCGCAGCGTGAGCAGTACTTC
few	NA	TRBV27	TRBJ1-5	CASSLVQGNQPQHF	TGTGCCAGCAGTTTAGTACAGGGCAATCAGCCCCAGCATTTT
few	NA	TRBV6-5	TRBJ1-2	CASRLGQYYGYTF	TGTGCCAGCAGACTAGGGCAGTACTATGGCTACACCTTC
NA	NA	TRBV7-8	TRBJ1-1	CASSPTGLTMNTEAFF	TGTGCCAGCAGCCCTACGGGACTAACCATGAACACTGAAGCTTTCTTT
NA	NA	TRBV29-1	TRBJ2-3	CSVYTGDTQYF	TGCAGCGTTTACACAGGGGATACGCAGTATTTT
few	TRBD1	TRBV19	TRBJ1-2	CASSYGTAIGYTF	TGTGCCAGTAGCTACGGGACAGCTATCGGCTACACCTTC
few	TRBD1	TRBV2	TRBJ1-2	CASSVGTGKGYTF	TGTGCCAGCAGTGTCGGGACAGGGAAAGGCTACACCTTC
NA	NA	TRBV27	TRBJ1-2	CASSFQPRGGNYGYTF	TGTGCCAGCAGTTTTCAGCCTAGGGGGGGAAACTATGGCTACACCTTC
few	TRBD1	TRBV15	TRBJ2-5	CATSRGARGRGGETQYF	TGTGCCACCAGCAGAGGGGCCAGGGGGCGCGGTGGGGAGACCCAGTACTTC
once	NA	TRBV28	TRBJ1-5	CASSRQVNNQPQHF	TGTGCCAGCAGTCGACAGGTAAACAATCAGCCCCAGCATTTT
NA	TRBD1	TRBV7-9	TRBJ2-7	CASSYRQGLSYEQYF	TGTGCCAGCAGCTATCGACAGGGGCTCTCCTACGAGCAGTACTTC
few	TRBD2	TRBV4-2	TRBJ2-1	CASSQDLRGGKREQFF	TGTGCCAGCAGCCAAGACTTGCGGGGGGGGAAGAGGGAGCAGTTCTTC
NA	NA	TRBV5-6	TRBJ1-2	CASSLYQGSGGYTF	TGTGCCAGCAGCTTGTATCAGGGGTCTGGGGGCTACACCTTC
NA	NA	TRBV7-8	TRBJ2-1	CASSLVGLPNEQFF	TGTGCCAGCAGCTTAGTAGGACTACCAAATGAGCAGTTCTTC
NA	NA	TRBV30	TRBJ1-1	CAWSVKLNTEAFF	TGTGCCTGGAGCGTAAAATTGAACACTGAAGCTTTCTTT
NA	TRBD1	TRBV7-9	TRBJ1-2	CASSPTQGRGNGYTF	TGTGCCAGCAGCCCCACCCAGGGCAGGGGGAACGGCTACACCTTC
NA	TRBD1	TRBV27	TRBJ1-3	CASSLLGGTSGNTIYF	TGTGCCAGCAGTTTACTAGGGGGCACCTCTGGAAACACCATATATTTT
few	NA	TRBV6-1	TRBJ1-2	CASSERWTATDYTF	TGTGCCAGCAGTGAAAGGTGGACAGCGACCGACTACACCTTC
few	NA	TRBV7-2	TRBJ2-7	CASSPGSSVYEQYF	TGTGCCAGCAGCCCCGGGTCCTCAGTATACGAGCAGTACTTC
few	NA	TRBV11-3	TRBJ2-1	CASSTSRRGRDNEQFF	TGTGCCAGCAGCACAAGTCGACGGGGTAGGGATAATGAGCAGTTCTTC
few	NA	TRBV6-4	TRBJ2-3	CASSDSTEGTDTQYF	TGTGCCAGCAGTGACTCGACCGAGGGCACAGATACGCAGTATTTT
few	TRBD1	TRBV4-3	TRBJ2-1	CASSQDVSLGTGVVHEQFF	TGCGCCAGCAGCCAAGATGTGAGTCTAGGGACAGGGGTGGTCCATGAGCAGTTCTTC
NA	TRBD2	TRBV7-2	TRBJ2-2	CASREGGLAGGTGELFF	TGTGCCAGCAGAGAAGGAGGGCTAGCGGGGGGGACCGGGGAGCTGTTTTTT
NA	NA	TRBV6-5	TRBJ1-5	CASSYSGQHQPQHF	TGTGCCAGCAGTTACTCGGGGCAGCATCAGCCCCAGCATTTT
NA	TRBD2	TRBV13	TRBJ2-3	CASSLREGLLTDTQYF	TGTGCCAGCAGCCTAAGGGAGGGACTCCTCACAGATACGCAGTATTTT
NA	NA	TRBV14	TRBJ1-6	CASSQEGRIGGSYNSPLHF	TGTGCCAGCAGCCAAGAGGGCCGTATCGGGGGCTCCTATAATTCACCCCTCCACTTT
NA	TRBD1	TRBV5-1	TRBJ1-2	CASSLAGTGRINYGYTF	TGCGCCAGCAGCTTGGCTGGGACAGGGAGGATTAACTATGGCTACACCTTC
NA	TRBD2	TRBV5-1	TRBJ2-5	CASSVTSGGARETQYF	TGCGCCAGCAGCGTGACTAGCGGGGGGGCCCGCGAGACCCAGTACTTC
few	NA	TRBV10-1	TRBJ1-6	CASSDQYGRRRVNSPLHF	TGCGCCAGCAGTGATCAGTATGGGCGGAGGAGGGTGAATTCACCCCTCCACTTT
NA	TRBD1	TRBV4-1	TRBJ1-5	CASSRGQGRILRNQPQHF	TGCGCCAGCAGCCGCGGACAGGGGCGCATCCTCCGCAATCAGCCCCAGCATTTT
few	TRBD1	TRBV5-1	TRBJ1-2	CASSLGRQGNNYGYTF	TGCGCCAGCAGCTTGGGCCGACAGGGGAATAACTATGGCTACACCTTC
NA	TRBD2	TRBV5-1	TRBJ2-3	CASSLTSSGGTDTQYF	TGCGCCAGCAGCTTGACGTCCAGCGGGGGCACAGATACGCAGTATTTT
NA	TRBD1	TRBV7-2	TRBJ2-2	CASRSGTGNTGELFF	TGTGCCAGCAGGTCCGGGACAGGAAACACCGGGGAGCTGTTTTTT
NA	NA	TRBV19	TRBJ1-1	CASTSEVGPRTFF	TGTGCCAGTACTTCAGAGGTAGGCCCTAGGACTTTTTTT